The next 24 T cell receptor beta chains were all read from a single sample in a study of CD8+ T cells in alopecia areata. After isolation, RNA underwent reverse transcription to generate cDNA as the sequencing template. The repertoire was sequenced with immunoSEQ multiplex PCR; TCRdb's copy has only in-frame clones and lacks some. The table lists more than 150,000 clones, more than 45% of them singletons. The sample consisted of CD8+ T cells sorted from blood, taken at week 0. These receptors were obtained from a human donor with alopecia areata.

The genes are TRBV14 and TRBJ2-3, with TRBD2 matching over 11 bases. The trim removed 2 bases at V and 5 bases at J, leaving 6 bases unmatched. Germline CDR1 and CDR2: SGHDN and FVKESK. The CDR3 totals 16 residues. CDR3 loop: CASSQPPSGGLDTQYF. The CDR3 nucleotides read TGTGCCAGCAGCCAACCTCCTAGCGGGGGGCTAGATACGCAGTATTTT.

CDR3 residues: CASSSRGNEQFF. The CDR3 DNA reads as TGTGCCAGCAGCTCGAGGGGTAATGAGCAGTTCTTC. J is TRBJ2-1 and V is TRBV5-6, with D perhaps being TRBD1 or TRBD2 (5 bases each). V was shortened by 3 bases and J by 7 bases, with 8 bases between the two germline ends. Germline CDR1 reads SGHDT; CDR2 reads YYEEEE. The CDR3 runs to 12 residues.

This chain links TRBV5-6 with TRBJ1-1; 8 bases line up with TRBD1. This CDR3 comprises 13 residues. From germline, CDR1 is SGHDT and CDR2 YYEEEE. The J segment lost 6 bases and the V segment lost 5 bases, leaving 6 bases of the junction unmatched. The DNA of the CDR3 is TGTGCCAGCAGTCTGACAGGGGCGGCTGAAGCTTTCTTT. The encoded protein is CASSLTGAAEAFF.

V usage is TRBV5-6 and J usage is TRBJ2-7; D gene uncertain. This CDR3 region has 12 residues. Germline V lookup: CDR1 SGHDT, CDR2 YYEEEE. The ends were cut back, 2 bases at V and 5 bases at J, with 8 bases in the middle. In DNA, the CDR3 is TGTGCCAGCAGCTTTGGGGTAGACGAGCAGTACTTC. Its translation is CASSFGVDEQYF.

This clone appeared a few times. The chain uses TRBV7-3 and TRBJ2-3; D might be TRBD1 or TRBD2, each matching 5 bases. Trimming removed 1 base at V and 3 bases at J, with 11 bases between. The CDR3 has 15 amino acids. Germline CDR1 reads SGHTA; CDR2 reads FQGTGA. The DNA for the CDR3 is TGTGCCAGCAGCTTAAGGCAGGGAGCGACAGATACGCAGTATTTT. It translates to CASSLRQGATDTQYF.

CDR3 in DNA: TGCAGCGTTGTGGCGGGCTACGAGCAGTACTTC. Translation: CSVVAGYEQYF. The chain carries TRBV29-1 and TRBJ2-7, with a weak D call TRBD2 (5 bases). Germline lookup yields CDR1 SQVTM and CDR2 ANQGSEA. This CDR3 contains 11 residues. With 4 bases removed from V and 3 bases from J, the gap between germline ends came to 7 bases.

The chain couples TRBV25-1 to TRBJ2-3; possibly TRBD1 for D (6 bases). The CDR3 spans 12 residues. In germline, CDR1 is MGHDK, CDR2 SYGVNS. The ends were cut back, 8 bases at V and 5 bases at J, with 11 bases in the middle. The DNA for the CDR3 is TGTGCCAGCGGATCCAGGGGAGATACGCAGTATTTT. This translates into CASGSRGDTQYF.

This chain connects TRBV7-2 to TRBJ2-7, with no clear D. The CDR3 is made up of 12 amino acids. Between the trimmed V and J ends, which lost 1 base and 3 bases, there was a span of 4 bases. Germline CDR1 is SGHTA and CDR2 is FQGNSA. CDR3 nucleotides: TGTGCCAGCAGCTTAGAGAACTACGAGCAGTACTTC. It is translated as CASSLENYEQYF. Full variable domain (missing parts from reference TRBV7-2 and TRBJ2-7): GAGVSQSPSNKVTEKGKDVELRCDPISGHTALYWYRQSLGQGLEFLIYFQGNSAPDKSGLPSDRFSAERTGGSVSTLTIQRTQQEDSAVYLCASSLENYEQYFGPGTRLTVT.

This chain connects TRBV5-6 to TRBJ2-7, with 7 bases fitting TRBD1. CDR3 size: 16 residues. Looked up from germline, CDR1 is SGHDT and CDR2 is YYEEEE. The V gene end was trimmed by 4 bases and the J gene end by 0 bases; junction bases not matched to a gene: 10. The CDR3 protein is CASSPPGQPSSYEQYF. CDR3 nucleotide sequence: TGTGCCAGCAGCCCCCCGGGACAGCCTTCCTCCTACGAGCAGTACTTC.

The CDR3 nucleotides are TGCAGCGGCGGAACAGGGGTGGAGACCCAGTACTTC. The encoded protein is CSGGTGVETQYF. The chain carries TRBV29-1 and TRBJ2-5; TRBD1 aligns across 7 bases. There are 12 residues in the CDR3. V dropped 7 bases and J dropped 5; count of bases not matched to a gene: 7. The germline gives CDR1 SQVTM, CDR2 ANQGSEA.

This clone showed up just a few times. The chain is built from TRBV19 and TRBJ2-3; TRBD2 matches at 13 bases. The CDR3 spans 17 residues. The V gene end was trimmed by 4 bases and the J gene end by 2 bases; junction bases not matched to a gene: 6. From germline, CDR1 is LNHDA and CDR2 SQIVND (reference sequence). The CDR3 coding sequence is TGTGCCAGTAGTACAGGGACTAGCGGGAAGTACACAGATACGCAGTATTTT. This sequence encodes CASSTGTSGKYTDTQYF.

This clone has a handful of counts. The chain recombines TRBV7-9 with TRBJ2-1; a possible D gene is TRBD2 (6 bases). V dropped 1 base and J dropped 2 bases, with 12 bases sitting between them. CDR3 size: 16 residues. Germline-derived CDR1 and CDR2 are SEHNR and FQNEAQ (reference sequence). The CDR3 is CASSLGFSGPYNEQFF. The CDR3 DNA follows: TGTGCCAGCAGCTTAGGCTTTAGCGGCCCCTACAATGAGCAGTTCTTC.

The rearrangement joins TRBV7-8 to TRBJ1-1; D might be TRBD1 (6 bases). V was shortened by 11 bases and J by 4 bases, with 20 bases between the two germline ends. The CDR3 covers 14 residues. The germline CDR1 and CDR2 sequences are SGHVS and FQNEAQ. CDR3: CAVMWGARSTEAFF. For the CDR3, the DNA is TGTGCCGTCATGTGGGGGGCGCGGAGCACTGAAGCTTTCTTT.

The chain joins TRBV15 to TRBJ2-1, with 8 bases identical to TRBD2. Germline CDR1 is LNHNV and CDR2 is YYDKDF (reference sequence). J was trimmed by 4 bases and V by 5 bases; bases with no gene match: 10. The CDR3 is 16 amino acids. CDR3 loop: CATSEKLAEAYNEQFF. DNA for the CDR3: TGTGCCACCAGCGAAAAACTAGCGGAGGCATACAATGAGCAGTTCTTC.

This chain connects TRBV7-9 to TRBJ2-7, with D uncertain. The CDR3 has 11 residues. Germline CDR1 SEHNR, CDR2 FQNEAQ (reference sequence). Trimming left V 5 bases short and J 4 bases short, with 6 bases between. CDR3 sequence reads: CASSESYEQYF. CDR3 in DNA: TGTGCCAGCAGCGAATCTTACGAGCAGTACTTC.

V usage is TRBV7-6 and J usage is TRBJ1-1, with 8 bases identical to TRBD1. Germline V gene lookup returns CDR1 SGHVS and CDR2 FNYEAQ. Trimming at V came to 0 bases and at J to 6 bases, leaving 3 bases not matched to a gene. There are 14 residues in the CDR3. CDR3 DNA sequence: TGTGCCAGCAGCTTAGCCCAGGGGGCGGCTGAAGCTTTCTTT. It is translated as CASSLAQGAAEAFF. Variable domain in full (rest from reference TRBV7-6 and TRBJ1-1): GAGVSQSPRYKVTKRGQDVALRCDPISGHVSLYWYRQALGQGPEFLTYFNYEAQQDKSGLPNDRFSAERPEGSISTLTIQRTEQRDSAMYRCASSLAQGAAEAFFGQGTRLTVV.

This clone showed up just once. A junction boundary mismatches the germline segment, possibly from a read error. CDR3 amino acids: CSVDYSGF. CDR3 sequence (DNA): TGCAGCGTTGATTATTCTGGCTTT. This chain uses TRBV29-1 with TRBJ1-1; D remains unclear. Germline V CDR1 and CDR2: SQVTM, ANQGSEA. The CDR3 is 8 residues long.

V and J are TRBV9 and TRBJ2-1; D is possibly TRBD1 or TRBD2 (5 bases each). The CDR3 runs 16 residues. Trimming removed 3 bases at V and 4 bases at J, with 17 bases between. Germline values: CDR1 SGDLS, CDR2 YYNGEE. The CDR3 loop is CASSGRDGLGYNEQFF. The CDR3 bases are TGTGCCAGCAGCGGCCGGGACGGATTAGGATACAATGAGCAGTTCTTC.

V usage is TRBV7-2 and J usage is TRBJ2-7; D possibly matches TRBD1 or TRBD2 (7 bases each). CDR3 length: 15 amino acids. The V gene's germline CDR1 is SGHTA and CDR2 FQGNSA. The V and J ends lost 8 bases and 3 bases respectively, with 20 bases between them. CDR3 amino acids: CASSAVAGGVYEQYF. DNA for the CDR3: TGTGCCAGCTCCGCAGTGGCAGGGGGGGTCTACGAGCAGTACTTC.

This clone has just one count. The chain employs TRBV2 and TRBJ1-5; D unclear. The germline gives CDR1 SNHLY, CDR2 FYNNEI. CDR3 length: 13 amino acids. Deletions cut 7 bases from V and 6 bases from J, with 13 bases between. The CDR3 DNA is TGTGCCAGCATCGAGGAACCGGGTCAGCCCCAGCATTTT. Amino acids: CASIEEPGQPQHF.

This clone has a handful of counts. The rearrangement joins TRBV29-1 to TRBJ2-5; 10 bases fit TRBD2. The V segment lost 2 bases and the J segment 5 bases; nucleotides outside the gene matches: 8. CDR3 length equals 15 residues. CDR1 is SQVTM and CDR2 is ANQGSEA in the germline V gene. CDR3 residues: CSVELAGDSLETQYF. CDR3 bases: TGCAGCGTTGAACTAGCGGGGGACTCCTTGGAGACCCAGTACTTC.

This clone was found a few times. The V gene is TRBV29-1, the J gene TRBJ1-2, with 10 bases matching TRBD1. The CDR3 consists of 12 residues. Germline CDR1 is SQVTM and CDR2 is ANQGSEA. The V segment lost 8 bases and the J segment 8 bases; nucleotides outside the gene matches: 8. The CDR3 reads CSTNGQGEGYTF. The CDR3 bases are TGCAGCACAAACGGACAGGGGGAAGGCTACACCTTC.

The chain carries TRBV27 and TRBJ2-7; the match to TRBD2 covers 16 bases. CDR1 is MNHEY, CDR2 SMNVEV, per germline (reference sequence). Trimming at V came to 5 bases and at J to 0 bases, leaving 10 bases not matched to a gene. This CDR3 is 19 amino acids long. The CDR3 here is CASSPSVGLAGGISYEQYF. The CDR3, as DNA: TGTGCCAGCAGTCCATCGGTGGGACTAGCGGGGGGGATCTCCTACGAGCAGTACTTC.

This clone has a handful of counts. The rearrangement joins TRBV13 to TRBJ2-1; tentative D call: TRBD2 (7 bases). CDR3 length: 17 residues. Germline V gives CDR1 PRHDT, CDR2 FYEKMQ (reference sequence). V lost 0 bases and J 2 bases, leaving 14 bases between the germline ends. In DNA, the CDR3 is TGTGCCAGCAGCTTAGGCCACGGCGGGGGCGCCTACAATGAGCAGTTCTTC. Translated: CASSLGHGGGAYNEQFF.